The 24 T cell receptor beta chains reported below all come from one sample, sequenced in a study of blood T cell repertoires in COVID-19. The protocol was immunoSEQ multiplex PCR, while the TCRdb copy is restricted to in-frame clones and leaves out a portion. The sample has over 200,000 clones, about 87% seen once. Sequencing was carried out using PBMCs or T cells enriched from blood (not recorded which). These receptors all stem from a man aged 18-30 years with acute COVID-19.

The rearrangement uses TRBV10-1 and TRBJ2-1, with 7 bases matching TRBD2. Losses at the gene ends were 2 bases for V and 10 bases for J; bases not matched to a gene: 5. This CDR3 spans 13 amino acids. CDR1 is WNHNN, CDR2 SYGVQD, per germline (reference sequence). As DNA, the CDR3 is TGCGCCAGCAGTGAGGGGACTATCGCCGAGCAGTTCTTC. This gives the protein CASSEGTIAEQFF.

This sequence joins TRBV11-2 and TRBJ2-1; TRBD2 agrees at 10 bases. This CDR3 is 15 amino acids long. V gave up 1 base and J gave up 4 bases; unmatched junction bases: 1. CDR1 and CDR2 from the germline V gene are SGHAT and FQNNGV. The CDR3 DNA sequence: TGTGCCAGCAGCTTAGGGACTAGCGGATACAATGAGCAGTTCTTC. This gives the protein CASSLGTSGYNEQFF.

This chain connects TRBV4-1 to TRBJ1-1; weak D call: TRBD1 (5 bases). This CDR3 is built from 15 residues. Germline V lookup: CDR1 MGHRA, CDR2 YSYEKL. Between the trimmed V and J ends, which lost 0 bases and 1 base, there was a span of 9 bases. In DNA form, the CDR3 reads TGCGCCAGCAGCCAAGAATACGGGGGGAACACTGAAGCTTTCTTT. Translation: CASSQEYGGNTEAFF.

This rearrangement joins TRBV14 to TRBJ1-4; 8 bases align to TRBD1. Trimming took 4 bases from V and 0 from J; bases not matched to a gene: 19. CDR3 length equals 21 residues. Germline CDR1 is SGHDN and CDR2 is FVKESK. This chain's CDR3 is CASSRGGGGQDLWATNEKLFF. The CDR3 DNA reads TGTGCCAGCAGCCGAGGGGGAGGGGGACAGGACCTCTGGGCAACTAATGAAAAACTGTTTTTT.

This rearrangement joins TRBV27 to TRBJ2-1; D is possibly TRBD1 (6 bases). The CDR3 spans 15 residues. Germline CDR1 reads MNHEY; CDR2 reads SMNVEV (reference sequence). V gave up 7 bases and J gave up 4 bases, with 17 bases separating them. CDR3 residues: CASKVVQGLYNEQFF. The CDR3 nucleotides read TGTGCCAGCAAGGTCGTCCAGGGGTTATACAATGAGCAGTTCTTC.

This chain links TRBV9 with TRBJ2-2; 12 nucleotides match TRBD1. The CDR3 extends over 18 amino acids. Germline CDR1 is SGDLS and CDR2 is YYNGEE. The V and J ends lost 4 bases and 2 bases, in that order; junction bases with no gene match: 9. The CDR3 bases are TGTGCCAGCAGCTTTAACCGGGACAGGGGGCAAAACACCGGGGAGCTGTTTTTT. Its translation: CASSFNRDRGQNTGELFF. The full variable domain, in which reference TRBV9 and TRBJ2-2 provide the parts outside the CDR3, is DSGVTQTPKHLITATGQRVTLRCSPRSGDLSVYWYQQSLDQGLQFLIQYYNGEERAKGNILERFSAQQFPDLHSELNLSSLELGDSALYFCASSFNRDRGQNTGELFFGEGSRLTVL.

This chain uses TRBV12-3 or TRBV12-4 with TRBJ2-5, with TRBD1 identical over 7 bases. CDR3 length: 12 residues. V lost 6 bases and J lost 2; bases outside the gene matches: 0. CDR3 DNA sequence: TGTGCCAGCAGGGGACAGCAAGAGACCCAGTACTTC. It yields the protein CASRGQQETQYF.

This chain uses TRBV3-1 (or the pseudogene TRBV3-2) with TRBJ1-2, with 9 positions matching TRBD1. The CDR3 covers 15 residues. The ends lost 3 bases at V and 2 bases at J; junction bases unmatched: 4. CDR1 and CDR2 from the germline V gene are LGHDT and YNNKEL (reference sequence). CDR3 protein: CASSQPGQGNYGYTF. Written as DNA, the CDR3 is TGTGCCAGCAGCCAGCCGGGACAGGGAAACTATGGCTACACCTTC.

The chain combines TRBV19 with TRBJ1-4; possibly TRBD1 for D (6 bases). Between the trimmed V and J ends, which lost 8 bases and 3 bases, there was a span of 25 bases. Per the germline V gene, CDR1 is LNHDA and CDR2 is SQIVND (reference sequence). The CDR3 extends over 18 amino acids. The CDR3, as DNA: TGTGCCAGTCTTCCGGCGGCAGGGGCCGCCCTACCTAATGAAAAACTGTTTTTT. It encodes CASLPAAGAALPNEKLFF.

V gene TRBV9 combines with J gene TRBJ1-3, with D possibly TRBD1 on 5 matching bases. This CDR3 contains 16 residues. Trimming took 9 bases from V and 0 from J, leaving 19 bases between them. Germline-derived CDR1 and CDR2 are SGDLS and YYNGEE. CDR3 in DNA: TGTGCCACCTCTTCGGGGGTCAGCCTCTCTGGAAACACCATATATTTT. This gives the protein CATSSGVSLSGNTIYF. Full variable domain (outside the CDR3, taken from reference TRBV9 and TRBJ1-3): DSGVTQTPKHLITATGQRVTLRCSPRSGDLSVYWYQQSLDQGLQFLIQYYNGEERAKGNILERFSAQQFPDLHSELNLSSLELGDSALYFCATSSGVSLSGNTIYFGEGSWLTVV.

V gene TRBV19 combines with J gene TRBJ2-3; 10 positions match TRBD2. The CDR3 has 17 amino acids. Germline V gene data show CDR1 as LNHDA and CDR2 as SQIVND (reference sequence). J gave up 1 base and V 1 base, and 5 bases lay outside the gene matches. The CDR3 DNA reads as TGTGCCAGTAGTATAGGCGGAGGGACTAGCGGCACAGATACGCAGTATTTT. Residues: CASSIGGGTSGTDTQYF.

This chain connects TRBV11-1 to TRBJ2-7; 7 bases are shared with TRBD1. V shed 2 bases and J 6 bases; nucleotides not matched to a gene: 7. The CDR3 has 14 amino acids. The germline V gene has CDR1 SGHAT and CDR2 FQDESV (reference sequence). The DNA for the CDR3 is TGTGCCAGCAGCTTACCGACAGGGAATAGCGAGCAGTACTTC. Protein product: CASSLPTGNSEQYF. Full variable domain (outside the CDR3, taken from reference TRBV11-1 and TRBJ2-7): EAEVAQSPRYKITEKSQAVAFWCDPISGHATLYWYRQILGQGPELLVQFQDESVVDDSQLPKDRFSAERLKGVDSTLKIQPAELGDSAMYLCASSLPTGNSEQYFGPGTRLTVT.

The chain joins TRBV6-2 or TRBV6-3 to TRBJ2-7, with 10 nucleotides matching TRBD2. The CDR3 runs 16 residues. Germline CDR1 and CDR2: MNHEY and SVGEGT. V lost 2 bases and J lost 7; bases outside the gene matches: 11. CDR3 loop: CASSYDLRAGGFEQYF. CDR3 nucleotide sequence: TGTGCCAGCAGTTACGACCTTCGAGCGGGAGGGTTTGAGCAGTACTTC.

This chain uses TRBV5-1 with TRBJ1-1; D gene uncertain. The germline V gene has CDR1 SGHRS and CDR2 YFSETQ. The CDR3 contains 15 residues. V was pared by 0 bases and J by 5 bases, with 14 bases between. This CDR3 is CASSLELGRGTEAFF. CDR3 nucleotide sequence: TGCGCCAGCAGCTTGGAACTCGGGCGAGGGACTGAAGCTTTCTTT.

V and J are TRBV2 and TRBJ2-1, with TRBD2 identical over 9 bases. CDR1 and CDR2 from the germline V gene are SNHLY and FYNNEI. After removal of 7 bases from V and 9 bases from J, the junction contained 10 bases not matched to a gene. The CDR3 sequence is 14 residues long. CDR3 sequence: CASIRTSASGEQFF. The CDR3 nucleotides are TGTGCCAGCATTCGGACTAGCGCCTCTGGTGAGCAGTTCTTC.

The chain combines TRBV7-9 with TRBJ1-3; perhaps TRBD1 as D (5 bases). This CDR3 has 14 amino acids. Looked up from germline, CDR1 is SEHNR and CDR2 is FQNEAQ (reference sequence). V dropped 5 bases and J dropped 3 bases, with 11 bases sitting between them. The CDR3 loop is CASSRFRGGNTIYF. CDR3 DNA sequence: TGTGCCAGCAGCCGCTTTAGGGGTGGAAACACCATATATTTT.

The chain recombines TRBV27 with TRBJ2-3, with D tentatively TRBD1 (6 bases). Looked up from germline, CDR1 is MNHEY and CDR2 is SMNVEV (reference sequence). The CDR3 consists of 12 residues. The ends were cut back, 10 bases at V and 6 bases at J, with 14 bases in the middle. The DNA for the CDR3 is TGTGCCACAGAGGGGGATTCGGATACGCAGTATTTT. This encodes CATEGDSDTQYF.

The chain uses TRBV6-5 and TRBJ2-1; D not resolved. Per the germline V gene, CDR1 is MNHEY and CDR2 is SVGAGI. The CDR3 totals 13 residues. Trimming cost V 6 bases and J 4 bases, with 10 bases left between them. In DNA form, the CDR3 reads TGTGCCAGCAGCCCCGACGGGTACAATGAGCAGTTCTTC. Its translation: CASSPDGYNEQFF.

The chain has TRBV19 and TRBJ2-7; 9 bases map to TRBD2. Looked up from germline, CDR1 is LNHDA and CDR2 is SQIVND (reference sequence). The CDR3 is 12 residues long. V shed 11 bases and J 4 bases; nucleotides not matched to a gene: 6. CDR3 sequence (DNA): TGTGCCTCGGGAGCGGGGGGTTACGAGCAGTACTTC. Translated, it gives CASGAGGYEQYF.

This clone showed up just once. This CDR3 reads CASSQEVGKDNTGELFF. For the CDR3, the DNA is TGTGCCAGCAGCCAAGAGGTCGGGAAGGATAATACCGGGGAGCTGTTTTTT. The chain has TRBV4-2 and TRBJ2-2, with D maybe TRBD2 (5 bases). The CDR3 length is 17 residues. Looked up from germline, CDR1 is LGHNA and CDR2 is YNFKEQ. V lost 0 bases to trimming and J lost 5 bases, with 16 bases between them.

The rearrangement joins TRBV28 to TRBJ1-1; no reliable D call. The germline V gene encodes CDR1 MDHEN and CDR2 SYDVKM. The CDR3 length is 14 residues. With 2 bases removed from V and 6 bases from J, the gap between germline ends came to 13 bases. CDR3 coding DNA: TGTGCCAGCAGTTTAATACGGGGTAGTGCTGAAGCTTTCTTT. It is translated as CASSLIRGSAEAFF.

V gene TRBV5-4 combines with J gene TRBJ2-2; 7 bases are a match to TRBD1. Trimming at V came to 4 bases and at J to 5 bases, leaving 11 bases not matched to a gene. In germline, CDR1 is SGHNT, CDR2 YYREEE (reference sequence). This CDR3 spans 16 amino acids. CDR3 in DNA: TGTGCCAGCAGCGGAACCGGGACAGCAATAACCGGGGAGCTGTTTTTT. Its protein is CASSGTGTAITGELFF.

About this clone itself: The junction differs from germline at one of its ends, possibly a read error. The rearrangement joins TRBV7-7 to TRBJ2-5; 9 nucleotides agree with TRBD1. Germline V lookup: CDR1 SSHAT, CDR2 FNYEAQ (reference sequence). The CDR3 spans 14 residues. CDR3 sequence reads: CASSSGQGMQTQYF. In DNA, the CDR3 is TGTGCTAGCAGCTCGGGACAGGGCATGCAGACCCAGTACTTC.

The chain carries TRBV27 and TRBJ2-1; TRBD2 matches 10 bases. CDR3 length: 18 residues. Per germline, CDR1 MNHEY and CDR2 SMNVEV (reference sequence). V lost 5 bases, J lost 0 bases, and 10 bases stayed unmatched. In DNA form, the CDR3 reads TGTGCCAGCAGTCTTCCGACTAGCGGGTACAACTCCTACAATGAGCAGTTCTTC. It is translated as CASSLPTSGYNSYNEQFF.